This T cell receptor beta chain stems from a study of blood T cell repertoires in COVID-19. All enrollees were roughly 18 to 89 years old and from under 25 US areas. Each recovered donor of Cohort 3 presented with two negative PCRs, clearance, or symptom resolution. Sequenced by immunoSEQ multiplex PCR; TCRdb stores in-frame clones only, minus some. The sample holds about 140,000 clones, over 80% seen once. The TCR was taken from a man aged 55-75 years who had recovered from COVID-19. The specimen sequenced was PBMCs or T cells enriched from blood (not recorded which).

The CDR3 coding sequence is TGTGCCAGCAGTTTATTGAGGGGGGGCTATGGCTACACCTTC. Its protein is CASSLLRGGYGYTF. This sequence joins TRBV28 and TRBJ1-2; a possible D gene is TRBD1 (6 bases). The germline CDR1 and CDR2 sequences are MDHEN and SYDVKM. Trimming pared 1 base from V and 4 bases from J, leaving 10 bases between. The CDR3 is made up of 14 amino acids.